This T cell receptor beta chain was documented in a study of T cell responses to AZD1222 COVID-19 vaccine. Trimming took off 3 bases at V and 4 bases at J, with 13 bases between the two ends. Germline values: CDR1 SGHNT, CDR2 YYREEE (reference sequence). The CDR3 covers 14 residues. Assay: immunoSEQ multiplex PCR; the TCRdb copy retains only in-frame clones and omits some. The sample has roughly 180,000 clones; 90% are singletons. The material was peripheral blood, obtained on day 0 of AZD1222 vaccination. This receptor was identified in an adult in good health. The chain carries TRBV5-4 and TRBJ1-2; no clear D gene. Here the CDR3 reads CASSSWETAYGYTF. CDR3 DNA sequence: TGTGCCAGCAGCTCATGGGAGACGGCCTATGGCTACACCTTC.